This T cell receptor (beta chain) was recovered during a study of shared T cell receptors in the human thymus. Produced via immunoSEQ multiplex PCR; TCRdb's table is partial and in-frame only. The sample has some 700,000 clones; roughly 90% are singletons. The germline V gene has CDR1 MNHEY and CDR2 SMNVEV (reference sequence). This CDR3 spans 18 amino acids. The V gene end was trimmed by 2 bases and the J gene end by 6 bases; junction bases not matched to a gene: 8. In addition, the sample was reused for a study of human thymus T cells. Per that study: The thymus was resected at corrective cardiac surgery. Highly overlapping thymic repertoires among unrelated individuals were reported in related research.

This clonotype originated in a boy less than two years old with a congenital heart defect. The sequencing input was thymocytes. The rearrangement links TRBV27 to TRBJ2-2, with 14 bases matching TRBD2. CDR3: CASSLPGLAGVGAGELFF. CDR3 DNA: TGTGCCAGCAGTTTACCGGGACTAGCGGGAGTGGGGGCCGGGGAGCTGTTTTTT.